This T cell receptor beta chain was identified during a study of T cells in Graves' hyperthyroidism and ophthalmopathy. Overall study results and limits: Ophthalmopathy was distinguished from stable hyperthyroidism by 13 V-J signatures. In the blood, most expanded thyroid clonotypes above 0.001 appeared as well. The model made its ophthalmopathy prediction, and onset followed a median around six months later.

Uncontrolled infection, other autoimmune disease, pregnancy or lactation barred patients from enrollment. It was RNA transcripts that yielded the amplified TCR beta CDR3 regions. HTBI primers were the set used in a first-round RT-PCR of the TCR CDR3. TCRdb called the multiplex PCR reads again in MiXCR, with one record for every CDR3 protein. The sample has over 500,000 distinct CDR3 sequences, approximately 48% seen once; the top ten hold about two fifths. Turning to this clonotype: Its antigen is currently unknown.

The CDR3 covers 14 residues. Trimming took 7 bases from V and 0 from J, leaving 13 bases between them. Germline CDR1 and CDR2: SNHLY and FYNNEI. The chain has TRBV2 and TRBJ2-7; D is undetermined. The TCR originated in an adult woman with Graves' disease, either hyperthyroidism or ophthalmopathy (not recorded which). Input material: peripheral blood or thyroid tissue (not recorded which). CDR3 protein: CASNLNDLSYEQYF. CDR3 bases: TGTGCCAGCAACCTGAATGATCTCTCCTACGAGCAGTACTTC.